One sample yielded the 18 T cell receptor beta chains listed below, sequenced in a study of blood T cell repertoires in COVID-19. Measured with immunoSEQ multiplex PCR; TCRdb has only the in-frame clones, and not every one. The table shows about 190,000 clones, with roughly four fifths occurring only once. The sample was peripheral blood. The receptor source for this set is a woman aged 40-49 years with acute or convalescent COVID-19.

This clone came up a few times. The chain joins TRBV10-3 to TRBJ1-5, with D possibly TRBD1 on 6 matching bases. The germline CDR1 and CDR2 sequences are ENHRY and SYGVKD. The CDR3 runs to 16 residues. V shed 3 bases and J shed 1 base, with 13 bases lying between them. The CDR3 region is CAISDRQDTSNQPQHF. DNA of the CDR3: TGTGCCATCAGTGATAGACAGGACACAAGCAATCAGCCCCAGCATTTT.

The rearrangement uses TRBV2 and TRBJ2-2; D possibly corresponds to TRBD1 (6 bases). The CDR3 length is 14 residues. Germline lookup yields CDR1 SNHLY and CDR2 FYNNEI. Trimming took 6 bases from V and 4 from J, leaving 12 bases between them. The CDR3 reads CASSWAGVTGELFF. The CDR3, as DNA: TGTGCCAGCAGCTGGGCAGGGGTCACCGGGGAGCTGTTTTTT.

This clone was counted at least ten times. The chain joins TRBV6-2 or TRBV6-3 to TRBJ2-3; D gene unclear. The CDR3 is made up of 12 amino acids. The germline V and J ends were trimmed by 0 bases and 7 bases, with 5 bases remaining between them. The germline gives CDR1 MNHEY, CDR2 SVGEGT. The CDR3 reads CASSYSIYTQYF. In DNA, the CDR3 is TGTGCCAGCAGTTACTCCATTTATACGCAGTATTTT.

The CDR3 sequence is CASYSGNTIYF. The CDR3 DNA reads TGTGCCAGCTATTCTGGAAACACCATATATTTT. V gene TRBV6-5 combines with J gene TRBJ1-3; D is uncertain. This CDR3 has 11 amino acids. Trimming removed 8 bases from V and 1 base from J, with 3 bases in between. Germline V gene lookup returns CDR1 MNHEY and CDR2 SVGAGI.

The rearrangement uses TRBV29-1 and TRBJ1-4, with a tentative D call TRBD1 (5 bases). Trimming shortened V by 4 bases and J by 4 bases, and 10 bases separated the two germline ends. The CDR3 is 13 amino acids. The germline V gene has CDR1 SQVTM and CDR2 ANQGSEA. CDR3 protein: CSVGAQVNEKLFF. CDR3 coding DNA: TGCAGCGTTGGTGCACAGGTTAATGAAAAACTGTTTTTT.

CDR3 DNA sequence: TGTGCCGCCGGCCAGGGCACCGAGACCCAGTACTTC. This sequence encodes CAAGQGTETQYF. This sequence joins TRBV25-1 and TRBJ2-5; possible D gene TRBD1, 5 bases. This CDR3 comprises 12 residues. With 11 bases removed from V and 5 bases from J, the gap between germline ends came to 15 bases. The germline gives CDR1 MGHDK, CDR2 SYGVNS.

This clone has just one count. The V gene is TRBV19, the J gene TRBJ1-1, with 9 bases aligning to TRBD1. V shed 5 bases and J 5 bases; nucleotides not matched to a gene: 15. The germline V gene has CDR1 LNHDA and CDR2 SQIVND (reference sequence). CDR3 size: 17 residues. This CDR3 reads CASSAPPGQGIVTEAFF. CDR3 DNA: TGTGCCAGTAGTGCGCCGCCGGGACAGGGAATAGTTACTGAAGCTTTCTTT.

This clone appeared a single time. The chain links TRBV6-5 to TRBJ1-1, with D hard to call. This CDR3 is built from 15 residues. V was cut by 6 bases and J by 1 base, with 15 bases left in between. From germline, CDR1 is MNHEY and CDR2 SVGAGI. In nucleotides, the CDR3 is TGTGCCAGCAGACAAATGGGAGCGGGGAACACTGAAGCTTTCTTT. This sequence encodes CASRQMGAGNTEAFF.

The chain is built from TRBV10-1 and TRBJ1-3; no reliable D call. The CDR3 runs 14 residues. Trimming removed 7 bases at V and 0 bases at J, with 10 bases between. CDR1 and CDR2 from the germline V gene are WNHNN and SYGVQD (reference sequence). The CDR3 bases are TGCGCCAGCATGGAGGCGATCTCTGGAAACACCATATATTTT. Amino acids: CASMEAISGNTIYF.

This sequence joins TRBV2 and TRBJ2-1, with TRBD1 matching 9 bases. J gave up 6 bases and V 10 bases, and 7 bases lay outside the gene matches. This CDR3 is 13 amino acids long. The germline V gene encodes CDR1 SNHLY and CDR2 FYNNEI. The CDR3 reads CATYSTGGNEQFF. CDR3 sequence (DNA): TGTGCCACCTATTCGACAGGGGGCAATGAGCAGTTCTTC.

The V call is TRBV5-1, the J call TRBJ1-1; D is undetermined. The germline V and J ends were trimmed by 0 bases and 6 bases, with 15 bases remaining between them. Germline V lookup: CDR1 SGHRS, CDR2 YFSETQ. This CDR3 region has 15 residues. The CDR3 reads CASSLAPGSKAEAFF. As DNA, the CDR3 is TGCGCCAGCAGCTTGGCCCCGGGTTCTAAGGCTGAAGCTTTCTTT.

This clone has only a few counts. The chain combines TRBV28 with TRBJ2-2, with a weak D call TRBD1 (6 bases). Germline V CDR1 and CDR2: MDHEN, SYDVKM. CDR3 length: 16 residues. Trimming took 6 bases from V and 1 from J, leaving 15 bases between them. The CDR3 bases are TGTGCCAGCAGCCTCAGGGGTAAAGTGAACACCGGGGAGCTGTTTTTT. Translating it yields CASSLRGKVNTGELFF. Looking up the rest from reference TRBV28 and TRBJ2-2 gives the full variable domain: DVKVTQSSRYLVKRTGEKVFLECVQDMDHENMFWYRQDPGLGLRLIYFSYDVKMKEKGDIPEGYSVSREKKERFSLILESASTNQTSMYLCASSLRGKVNTGELFFGEGSRLTVL.

The J gene is TRBJ1-1, the V gene TRBV27; D is possibly TRBD1 (6 bases). CDR3 length: 13 amino acids. Trimming shortened V by 3 bases and J by 5 bases, and 10 bases separated the two germline ends. Germline V lookup: CDR1 MNHEY, CDR2 SMNVEV (reference sequence). The CDR3 reads CASSFLQGTEAFF. Written as DNA, the CDR3 is TGTGCCAGCAGTTTCCTTCAGGGGACTGAAGCTTTCTTT.

The chain recombines TRBV3-1 (or the pseudogene TRBV3-2) with TRBJ2-7; 9 bases are a match to TRBD1. Germline loops: CDR1 LGHDT, CDR2 YNNKEL (reference sequence). V was pared by 1 base and J by 3 bases, with 1 base of the junction left unmatched. There are 14 residues in the CDR3. Here the CDR3 DNA reads TGTGCCAGCAGCCAAGGGACAGGGGACTACGAGCAGTACTTC. Amino acid sequence: CASSQGTGDYEQYF.

V and J are TRBV30 and TRBJ2-2; TRBD1 is a possible D gene (5 bases). Deletions cut 7 bases from V and 6 bases from J, with 12 bases between. In germline, CDR1 is GTSNPN, CDR2 SVGIG (reference sequence). The CDR3 loop spans 12 amino acids. CDR3 DNA: TGTGCCTCCGCCAGGGCGGCCGGGGAGCTGTTTTTT. This sequence encodes CASARAAGELFF.

This clone was observed once. The chain is built from TRBV5-1 and TRBJ2-1; TRBD2 is a possible D gene (5 bases). This CDR3 comprises 16 residues. V lost 4 bases to trimming and J lost 0 bases, with 14 bases between them. The V gene's germline CDR1 is SGHRS and CDR2 YFSETQ. CDR3 DNA: TGCGCCAGCAGCCCGTCAGGAGCGGACTCCTACAATGAGCAGTTCTTC. Amino acid sequence: CASSPSGADSYNEQFF.

This clone was recorded at least ten times. The genes are TRBV28 and TRBJ1-4; 8 nucleotides match TRBD1. CDR1 is MDHEN, CDR2 SYDVKM, per germline. V gave up 2 bases and J gave up 4 bases; unmatched junction bases: 6. This CDR3 is built from 16 residues. The CDR3 DNA follows: TGTGCCAGCAGTTTACTTCCCGGACAGGGTAATGAAAAACTGTTTTTT. Residues: CASSLLPGQGNEKLFF.

The chain recombines TRBV28 with TRBJ1-1; 8 bases line up with TRBD1. CDR1 is MDHEN and CDR2 is SYDVKM in the germline V gene. The J segment lost 1 base and the V segment lost 6 bases, leaving 10 bases of the junction unmatched. The CDR3 runs to 16 residues. DNA for the CDR3: TGTGCCAGCAGCCTTGGGACAGGCCGGAGGAACACTGAAGCTTTCTTT. Its protein product is CASSLGTGRRNTEAFF.